This entry lists 9 T cell receptor beta chains sequenced from one sample in a study of post-analysis software for immune sequencing data. General study findings and limits: With TRBV5-6, TRBV5-1 and TRBV20-1 included, 4 or 5 TRBV segments were more frequent in patients than in controls.

These receptors have no identified antigens. The library was made from cDNA and included unique molecular identifiers. Via MiXCR, TCRdb re-called the PCR reads, giving one row per CDR3 protein. The sample holds hundreds of thousands of distinct CDR3 sequences, around 53% seen once. Sequenced material: blood. The receptors were gathered from a girl aged 10-17 years with multiple sclerosis.

This chain connects TRBV4-1 to TRBJ2-5; a possible D gene is TRBD2 (6 bases). The CDR3 loop spans 16 amino acids. Per germline, CDR1 MGHRA and CDR2 YSYEKL. The ends were cut back, 3 bases at V and 6 bases at J, with 20 bases in the middle. DNA of the CDR3: TGCGCCAGCAGCCAGGCTAGCGACGCGACGAGGAAGACCCAGTACTTC. Protein: CASSQASDATRKTQYF.

The rearrangement links TRBV12-3 or TRBV12-4 to TRBJ2-5; D is perhaps TRBD1 (6 bases). The CDR3 is made up of 15 amino acids. Trimming cost V 3 bases and J 5 bases, with 16 bases left between them. The DNA for the CDR3 is TGTGCCAGCAGTTTTCGGCAGGGGCATCGGGAGACCCAGTACTTC. Translated, it gives CASSFRQGHRETQYF.

CDR3 sequence: CASSPSSGPGGEQFF. The CDR3 DNA reads as TGTGCCAGCAGTCCAAGTAGCGGGCCGGGGGGTGAGCAGTTCTTC. This chain joins TRBV12-3 or TRBV12-4 and TRBJ2-1; 7 positions match TRBD2. The CDR3 covers 15 residues. After removal of 5 bases from V and 9 bases from J, the junction contained 13 bases not matched to a gene.

The chain couples TRBV24-1 to TRBJ2-1; tentatively, D is TRBD1 (5 bases). CDR1 is KGHDR, CDR2 SFDVKD, per germline. Trimming took 10 bases from V and 6 from J, leaving 12 bases between them. The CDR3 is 12 residues long. CDR3 protein: CATSDRRNEQFF. CDR3 sequence (DNA): TGTGCCACAAGCGACAGACGCAATGAGCAGTTCTTC.

The rearrangement uses TRBV29-1 and TRBJ2-3, with a possible D match to TRBD1 (5 bases). Per germline, CDR1 SQVTM and CDR2 ANQGSEA. This CDR3 is 12 amino acids long. With 6 bases removed from V and 4 bases from J, the gap between germline ends came to 11 bases. CDR3 residues: CSVARVSDTQYF. In DNA form, the CDR3 reads TGCAGCGTGGCCAGGGTGTCAGATACGCAGTATTTT.

This clonotype showed up just a few times. V gene TRBV20-1 combines with J gene TRBJ2-3, with unresolved D. The germline V and J ends were trimmed by 5 bases and 2 bases, with 14 bases remaining between them. Germline assignment: CDR1 DFQATT and CDR2 SNEGSKA (reference sequence). The CDR3 has 14 amino acids. The CDR3 loop reads CSAPEARHTDTQYF. The CDR3 DNA is TGCAGTGCTCCTGAAGCCCGACACACAGATACGCAGTATTTT.

A few counts support this clonotype. The chain joins TRBV20-1 to TRBJ1-2; D gene uncertain. In germline, CDR1 is DFQATT, CDR2 SNEGSKA (reference sequence). Trimming removed 5 bases from V and 2 bases from J, with 9 bases in between. The CDR3 covers 12 residues. The CDR3 DNA reads as TGCAGTGCTCGCGGAGTGAACTATGGCTACACCTTC. Its protein product is CSARGVNYGYTF.

This chain links TRBV20-1 with TRBJ2-6; D gene ambiguous. Germline CDR1 reads DFQATT; CDR2 reads SNEGSKA (reference sequence). The CDR3 has 14 residues. V was trimmed by 0 bases and J by 3 bases, leaving 6 bases between them. CDR3 sequence: CSARDHGGANVLTF. The CDR3, as DNA: TGCAGTGCTAGAGATCATGGTGGGGCCAACGTCCTGACTTTC.

This clonotype was detected a few times. The chain's CDR3 is CASSQESRTGTQYF. The CDR3, as DNA: TGCGCCAGCAGCCAAGAAAGTAGGACGGGTACGCAGTATTTT. The chain uses TRBV4-1 and TRBJ2-3; the D is unclear. There are 14 residues in the CDR3. The V gene lost 0 bases and the J gene lost 8 bases, with 12 bases spanning the gap. Germline V gene sequence: CDR1 MGHRA, CDR2 YSYEKL.